This T cell receptor (beta chain) was observed in a study of T cells in localized non-small cell lung cancer. Germline-derived CDR1 and CDR2 are SSHAT and FNYEAQ (reference sequence). This CDR3 comprises 14 residues. Trimming cost V 3 bases and J 1 base, with 8 bases left between them. Method: immunoSEQ multiplex PCR; TCRdb's copy keeps in-frame clones and lacks some. The table lists about 33,000 clones, about 82% of them singletons. This chain links TRBV7-7 with TRBJ2-3; D call uncertain. The sample consisted of peripheral blood, taken before any cancer treatment. This TCR was sampled from a male donor at least 60 years old with stage III squamous cell lung carcinoma. CDR3 region: CASSFSPGTDTQYF. In nucleotides, the CDR3 is TGTGCCAGCAGCTTCAGCCCTGGCACAGATACGCAGTATTTT. Supplemented by reference TRBV7-7 and TRBJ2-3, the full variable domain reads GAGVSQSPRYKVTKRGQDVTLRCDPISSHATLYWYQQALGQGPEFLTYFNYEAQPDKSGLPSDRFSAERPEGSISTLTIQRTEQRDSAMYRCASSFSPGTDTQYFGPGTRLTVL.